A single sample is the source of the 32 T cell receptor beta chains below, sequenced in a study of a mutant IDH1 vaccine in newly diagnosed glioma. The sample's time point: week 11, during vaccination. Each vaccine dose was 300 ug of mutant IDH1 20-mer peptide, with topical imiquimod. Sequenced by immunoSEQ multiplex PCR; TCRdb stores in-frame clones only, minus some. Of 60,000 to 75,000 clones in the sample, about four fifths were seen once. No antigen is known for these receptors. The material was PBMCs, obtained from a glioma patient whose treatment included an IDH1 peptide vaccine. All receptors come from a man younger than 40 with glioma.

This clone was recorded once. J is TRBJ1-2 and V is TRBV7-9; D may be TRBD1 (6 bases). Germline V gene lookup returns CDR1 SEHNR and CDR2 FQNEAQ (reference sequence). The CDR3 loop spans 14 amino acids. V gave up 2 bases and J gave up 4 bases, with 11 bases separating them. The CDR3 DNA sequence: TGTGCCAGCAGCTTAAGTAAGGGGGGCTATGGCTACACCTTC. This translates into CASSLSKGGYGYTF.

The rearrangement joins TRBV9 to TRBJ2-3; TRBD2 aligns across 8 bases. The V segment lost 1 base and the J segment 1 base; nucleotides outside the gene matches: 2. In germline, CDR1 is SGDLS, CDR2 YYNGEE. CDR3 length: 15 residues. CDR3 residues: CASSVLTSGTDTQYF. CDR3 nucleotides: TGTGCCAGCAGCGTATTGACTAGCGGCACAGATACGCAGTATTTT.

The chain combines TRBV5-6 with TRBJ2-1; tentative D call: TRBD1 (5 bases). The CDR3 runs to 15 residues. V lost 2 bases to trimming and J lost 4 bases, with 13 bases between them. Per germline, CDR1 SGHDT and CDR2 YYEEEE. The CDR3 DNA reads TGTGCCAGCAGCTTTAGTGACAGCCTTTACAATGAGCAGTTCTTC. Its translation: CASSFSDSLYNEQFF.

CDR3 in amino acids: CASSYSGTSTDTQYF. The CDR3 DNA sequence: TGTGCCAGCAGTTACTCGGGTACCTCCACGGATACGCAGTATTTT. This chain joins TRBV6-5 and TRBJ2-3; D is ambiguous. CDR1 and CDR2 from the germline V gene are MNHEY and SVGAGI. The CDR3 is made up of 15 amino acids. V lost 0 bases, J lost 6 bases, and 13 bases lay in between.

This chain uses TRBV20-1 with TRBJ2-1; TRBD1 agrees at 8 bases. Per the germline V gene, CDR1 is DFQATT and CDR2 is SNEGSKA (reference sequence). CDR3 size: 10 residues. V lost 6 bases, J lost 15 bases, and 7 bases stayed unmatched. The CDR3 here is CSATDRAPFF. The CDR3 coding sequence is TGCAGTGCCACGGACAGGGCCCCGTTCTTC.

The chain has TRBV27 and TRBJ1-1, with D perhaps TRBD1 (5 bases). This CDR3 has 13 amino acids. Trimming pared 8 bases from V and 2 bases from J, leaving 12 bases between. Germline V gives CDR1 MNHEY, CDR2 SMNVEV (reference sequence). The CDR3 nucleotides are TGTGCCAGCGGTTGGACAACTAACACTGAAGCTTTCTTT. It specifies CASGWTTNTEAFF.

The rearrangement links TRBV7-3 to TRBJ2-1, with 9 nucleotides matching TRBD2. The CDR3 covers 19 residues. CDR1 is SGHTA and CDR2 is FQGTGA in the germline V gene. Trimming removed 1 base from V and 3 bases from J; junction bases left unmatched: 13. The CDR3 loop reads CASSLRDLGAGGLYNEQFF. CDR3 in DNA: TGTGCCAGCAGCTTAAGGGATCTAGGAGCGGGGGGACTCTACAATGAGCAGTTCTTC.

This chain joins TRBV21-1 and TRBJ1-1; the table's D call, TRBD1, has no DNA check behind it. TRBV21-1 is a recognized pseudogene. This CDR3 spans 15 amino acids. CDR3 sequence reads: CASSKDRGGVTEAFF. DNA of the CDR3: TGTGCCAGCAGCAAAGATCGAGGGGGCGTCACTGAAGCTTTCTTT.

Only a few counts were recorded for this clone. V and J are TRBV14 and TRBJ1-1; the match to TRBD1 covers 9 bases. The germline V gene has CDR1 SGHDN and CDR2 FVKESK. Trimming at V came to 4 bases and at J to 5 bases, leaving 2 bases not matched to a gene. This CDR3 is built from 13 residues. The chain's CDR3 is CASSPGQGTEAFF. DNA for the CDR3: TGTGCCAGCAGCCCCGGACAGGGGACTGAAGCTTTCTTT. Full variable domain (missing parts from reference TRBV14 and TRBJ1-1): EAGVTQFPSHSVIEKGQTVTLRCDPISGHDNLYWYRRVMGKEIKFLLHFVKESKQDESGMPNNRFLAERTGGTYSTLKVQPAELEDSGVYFCASSPGQGTEAFFGQGTRLTVV.

The V gene is TRBV28, the J gene TRBJ2-3, with 10 bases fitting TRBD2. The CDR3 covers 14 residues. With 3 bases clipped from V and 10 bases from J, the junction kept 7 bases outside the gene matches. Germline V gene data show CDR1 as MDHEN and CDR2 as SYDVKM. As DNA, the CDR3 is TGTGCCAGCAGTTTGGCAGCGGGAGGGCCTCCGCAGTATTTT. Translated, it gives CASSLAAGGPPQYF.

The CDR3 spells CSVAGSFNQPQHF. For the CDR3, the DNA is TGCAGCGTTGCAGGGAGTTTCAATCAGCCCCAGCATTTT. This sequence joins TRBV29-1 and TRBJ1-5; a weak D match, TRBD1 (5 bases). Germline V lookup: CDR1 SQVTM, CDR2 ANQGSEA. V lost 4 bases, J lost 3 bases, and 10 bases lay in between. The CDR3 has 13 residues.

The chain recombines TRBV5-4 with TRBJ2-1; D is unresolved. Germline loops: CDR1 SGHNT, CDR2 YYREEE (reference sequence). V lost 1 base, J lost 7 bases, and 9 bases lay in between. CDR3 size: 13 residues. CDR3: CASSLLVQNEQFF. CDR3 DNA sequence: TGTGCCAGCAGCTTGCTGGTTCAGAATGAGCAGTTCTTC.

The J gene is TRBJ2-6, the V gene TRBV7-6, with TRBD1 identical over 8 bases. This CDR3 is 18 amino acids long. V gave up 4 bases and J gave up 0 bases; unmatched junction bases: 8. Germline V gene data show CDR1 as SGHVS and CDR2 as FNYEAQ. The CDR3 bases are TGTGCCAGCAGCTCCCGGGACAGGAGTAGCTCTGGGGCCAACGTCCTGACTTTC. Translating gives CASSSRDRSSSGANVLTF.

The rearrangement uses TRBV19 and TRBJ1-2; D gene uncertain. Per the germline V gene, CDR1 is LNHDA and CDR2 is SQIVND (reference sequence). The CDR3 is 12 residues long. V was shortened by 0 bases and J by 12 bases, with 11 bases between the two germline ends. CDR3 in amino acids: CASSIDSREHTF. CDR3 in DNA: TGTGCCAGTAGTATAGATTCGCGGGAGCACACCTTC.

The V and J genes are TRBV7-9 and TRBJ1-3; 8 bases fit TRBD1. Germline loops: CDR1 SEHNR, CDR2 FQNEAQ (reference sequence). V shed 4 bases, J shed 0 bases, and the junction held 14 bases outside the gene matches. This CDR3 is built from 19 residues. CDR3 in DNA: TGTGCCAGCAGCTCCGGTTTTTGGACAGGGCTTCTCTCTGGAAACACCATATATTTT. Translating gives CASSSGFWTGLLSGNTIYF.

The V gene is TRBV7-3, the J gene TRBJ2-1; 7 nucleotides match TRBD1. V shed 5 bases and J 3 bases; nucleotides not matched to a gene: 7. This CDR3 comprises 15 residues. CDR1 and CDR2 (germline): SGHTA, FQGTGA. In DNA, the CDR3 is TGTGCCAGCAGCCCCTCCGGGACAGACTACAATGAGCAGTTCTTC. Translating gives CASSPSGTDYNEQFF.

The gene calls are TRBV25-1 and TRBJ2-1; D call uncertain. The CDR3 length is 15 residues. V was cut by 2 bases and J by 3 bases, with 11 bases left in between. CDR1 and CDR2 from the germline V gene are MGHDK and SYGVNS. In nucleotides, the CDR3 is TGTGCCAGCAGTGAACCCGGACCGCACTACAATGAGCAGTTCTTC. Translated, it gives CASSEPGPHYNEQFF.

The genes are TRBV7-9 and TRBJ1-2; possibly TRBD1 for D (5 bases). Per germline, CDR1 SEHNR and CDR2 FQNEAQ (reference sequence). The CDR3 loop spans 12 amino acids. V lost 5 bases to trimming and J lost 4 bases, with 8 bases between them. The CDR3 DNA reads TGTGCCAGCAGCACGACAGCCTATGGCTACACCTTC. Its translation: CASSTTAYGYTF.

The gene calls are TRBV10-3 and TRBJ2-1, with D perhaps matching TRBD2 (6 bases). V shed 4 bases and J shed 11 bases, with 15 bases lying between them. CDR3 length equals 13 residues. Germline-derived CDR1 and CDR2 are ENHRY and SYGVKD. CDR3 sequence reads: CAISVDGGMKQFF. The CDR3 region has the DNA TGTGCCATCAGTGTAGATGGCGGGATGAAGCAGTTCTTC.

This rearrangement joins TRBV7-3 to TRBJ2-1; tentative D call: TRBD2 (6 bases). Trimming shortened V by 1 base and J by 7 bases, and 11 bases separated the two germline ends. Per germline, CDR1 SGHTA and CDR2 FQGTGA. CDR3 size: 14 residues. CDR3 region: CASSLSGGGNEQFF. CDR3 DNA: TGTGCCAGCAGCTTAAGTGGCGGAGGGAATGAGCAGTTCTTC. The variable domain in full, completed from reference TRBV7-3 and TRBJ2-1, reads GAGVSQTPSNKVTEKGKYVELRCDPISGHTALYWYRQSLGQGPEFLIYFQGTGAADDSGLPNDRFFAVRPEGSVSTLKIQRTERGDSAVYLCASSLSGGGNEQFFGPGTRLTVL.

This chain connects TRBV11-1 to TRBJ2-7; 11 bases are a match to TRBD2. Germline-derived CDR1 and CDR2 are SGHAT and FQDESV (reference sequence). The J segment lost 3 bases and the V segment lost 1 base, leaving 5 bases of the junction unmatched. This CDR3 comprises 16 residues. This CDR3 is CASSLVLAGEYYEQYF. The CDR3 DNA reads TGTGCCAGCAGCTTAGTACTAGCGGGAGAGTACTACGAGCAGTACTTC.

The V and J genes are TRBV27 and TRBJ1-2; D perhaps matches TRBD1 (5 bases). V lost 11 bases and J 4 bases, leaving 26 bases between the germline ends. The CDR3 is 16 amino acids. CDR1 and CDR2 (germline): MNHEY, SMNVEV (reference sequence). CDR3 nucleotide sequence: TGTGCCGCCGTTGGGGCAGGCCCCGGGGGAGTCTATGGCTACACCTTC. Protein product: CAAVGAGPGGVYGYTF.

The chain combines TRBV7-2 with TRBJ1-2; D unclear. Per the germline V gene, CDR1 is SGHTA and CDR2 is FQGNSA. Trimming stripped 5 bases from V and 0 bases from J, with 22 bases between. The CDR3 consists of 18 residues. CDR3 sequence: CASSPQRGGPSSNYGYTF. DNA of the CDR3: TGTGCCAGCAGCCCCCAGCGGGGAGGGCCCTCCTCTAACTATGGCTACACCTTC.

There are a few counts of this clone. The chain joins TRBV5-8 to TRBJ1-5; 7 bases are a match to TRBD1. After removal of 5 bases from V and 5 bases from J, the junction contained 4 bases not matched to a gene. This CDR3 contains 13 residues. CDR1 is SGHTS, CDR2 YDEGEE, per germline. The CDR3 protein is CASRVTGYQPQHF. CDR3 DNA sequence: TGTGCCAGCAGGGTGACAGGGTATCAGCCCCAGCATTTT.

The table lists this clone with a few counts. The V gene is TRBV6-5, the J gene TRBJ1-5; D gene ambiguous. With 6 bases removed from V and 0 bases from J, the gap between germline ends came to 12 bases. CDR1 is MNHEY, CDR2 SVGAGI, per germline. The CDR3 length is 15 residues. The CDR3: CASSITANSNQPQHF. CDR3 sequence (DNA): TGTGCCAGCAGCATCACAGCGAATAGCAATCAGCCCCAGCATTTT.

The chain is built from TRBV10-3 and TRBJ1-4; D unclear. V dropped 7 bases and J dropped 8 bases, with 11 bases sitting between them. Germline CDR1 is ENHRY and CDR2 is SYGVKD. The CDR3 loop spans 12 amino acids. The DNA for the CDR3 is TGTGCCATCAAGGAGTATGGAGAAAAACTGTTTTTT. Translating it yields CAIKEYGEKLFF.

The chain uses TRBV19 and TRBJ2-3; tentatively, D is TRBD1 (5 bases). The CDR3 covers 15 residues. V shed 3 bases and J shed 0 bases, with 10 bases lying between them. Per the germline V gene, CDR1 is LNHDA and CDR2 is SQIVND (reference sequence). In DNA form, the CDR3 reads TGTGCCAGTAGTATTTCAGGGTGGAGCACAGATACGCAGTATTTT. This encodes CASSISGWSTDTQYF.

CDR3 residues: CASSVGTVQETQYF. As DNA, the CDR3 is TGTGCCAGCAGCGTCGGGACAGTGCAAGAGACCCAGTACTTC. This chain connects TRBV9 to TRBJ2-5; TRBD1 matches 7 bases. The ends lost 2 bases at V and 2 bases at J; junction bases unmatched: 3. The CDR3 has 14 residues. CDR1 and CDR2 (germline): SGDLS, YYNGEE.

This chain connects TRBV2 to TRBJ2-7, with 8 bases that match TRBD2. J was trimmed by 1 base and V by 7 bases; bases with no gene match: 9. The CDR3 covers 15 residues. Germline V gives CDR1 SNHLY, CDR2 FYNNEI. The CDR3 coding sequence is TGTGCCAGCACCGAGCGGGGGCCGAGATCCTACGAGCAGTACTTC. Its protein is CASTERGPRSYEQYF.

The chain employs TRBV6-1 and TRBJ2-3; 8 bases line up with TRBD2. This CDR3 spans 16 amino acids. After removal of 3 bases from V and 5 bases from J, the junction contained 10 bases not matched to a gene. Germline values: CDR1 MNHNS, CDR2 SASEGT. The CDR3 region has the DNA TGTGCCAGCAGTGATTATTATGGCGGGAGGAAAGATACGCAGTATTTT. As protein: CASSDYYGGRKDTQYF.

The V gene is TRBV9, the J gene TRBJ2-2; 8 bases fit TRBD1. The CDR3 spans 15 residues. V was clipped by 3 bases and J by 2 bases; unmatched bases: 3. In germline, CDR1 is SGDLS, CDR2 YYNGEE. CDR3 DNA: TGTGCCAGCAGCGGGACAGGGCAAAACACCGGGGAGCTGTTTTTT. Protein product: CASSGTGQNTGELFF.

The chain uses TRBV5-6 and TRBJ2-1, with 7 bases aligning to TRBD2. Germline lookup yields CDR1 SGHDT and CDR2 YYEEEE. V gave up 5 bases and J gave up 0 bases; unmatched junction bases: 14. The CDR3 has 18 residues. CDR3: CASSMGLTVPSSYNEQFF. CDR3 DNA sequence: TGTGCCAGCAGTATGGGACTAACGGTACCAAGCTCCTACAATGAGCAGTTCTTC.